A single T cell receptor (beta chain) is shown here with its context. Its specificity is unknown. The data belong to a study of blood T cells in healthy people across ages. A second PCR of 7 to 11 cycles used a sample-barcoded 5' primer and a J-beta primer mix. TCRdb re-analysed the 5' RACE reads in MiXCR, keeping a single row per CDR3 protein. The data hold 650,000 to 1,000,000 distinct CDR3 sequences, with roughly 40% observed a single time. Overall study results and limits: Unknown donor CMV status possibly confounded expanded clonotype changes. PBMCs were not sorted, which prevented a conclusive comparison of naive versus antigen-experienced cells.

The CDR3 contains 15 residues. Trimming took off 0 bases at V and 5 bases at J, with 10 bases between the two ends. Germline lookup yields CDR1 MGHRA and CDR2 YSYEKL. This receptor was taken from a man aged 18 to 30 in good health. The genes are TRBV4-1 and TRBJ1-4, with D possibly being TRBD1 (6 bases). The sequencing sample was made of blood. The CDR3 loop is CASSQDTGANEKLFF. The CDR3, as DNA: TGCGCCAGCAGCCAAGATACGGGGGCAAATGAAAAACTGTTTTTT.